The next 7 T cell receptor beta chains were all read from a single sample in a study of blood T cell repertoires in COVID-19. Generated by immunoSEQ multiplex PCR, the TCRdb table keeps only in-frame clones and is missing some. The sample lists about 260,000 clones, around four fifths occurring once. The specimen was PBMCs or T cells enriched from blood (not recorded which). The receptors here all came from a man younger than 45 with acute COVID-19.

A remark on this clone: The identical CDR3 is also encoded by other nucleotide sequences in the sample. CDR3 DNA sequence: TGTGCCAGCAGTTTGGGACAGAACACTGAAGCTTTCTTT. This encodes CASSLGQNTEAFF. The chain employs TRBV7-9 and TRBJ1-1; possibly TRBD1 for D (6 bases). The CDR3 extends over 13 amino acids. Trimming stripped 6 bases from V and 1 base from J, with 9 bases between. Germline loops: CDR1 SEHNR, CDR2 FQNEAQ (reference sequence).

A single count supports this clone. This chain links TRBV7-6 with TRBJ2-2, with 7 bases lining up with TRBD2. The J segment lost 0 bases and the V segment lost 3 bases, leaving 1 base of the junction unmatched. The CDR3 extends over 15 amino acids. Germline-derived CDR1 and CDR2 are SGHVS and FNYEAQ. The CDR3: CASSFGLANTGELFF. The CDR3 bases are TGTGCCAGCAGCTTCGGACTAGCGAACACCGGGGAGCTGTTTTTT.

For this clone: A much larger clone differs from this one at a single base, so this may be a read error. This specimen includes other DNA sequences encoding the same CDR3. The chain joins TRBV5-4 to TRBJ1-2, with D uncertain. Looked up from germline, CDR1 is SGHNT and CDR2 is YYREEE (reference sequence). The CDR3 totals 14 residues. The CDR3 region is CASSQNKNLWRYTF. The CDR3 coding sequence is TGTGCCAGCAGCCAAAACAAGAACCTATGGCGGTACACCTTT. Together with reference TRBV5-4 and TRBJ1-2, the CDR3 gives the full variable domain: ETGVTQSPTHLIKTRGQQVTLRCSSQSGHNTVSWYQQALGQGPQFIFQYYREEENGRGNFPPRFSGLQFPNYSSELNVNALELDDSALYLCASSQNKNLWRYTFGSGTRLTVV.

V and J are TRBV7-2 and TRBJ1-5, with D uncertain. CDR1 and CDR2 (germline): SGHTA, FQGNSA. V was pared by 5 bases and J by 6 bases, with 11 bases between. CDR3 length: 13 amino acids. CDR3 sequence: CASSPNTVQPQHF. CDR3 DNA: TGTGCCAGCAGCCCCAATACAGTTCAGCCCCAGCATTTT. The full variable domain, in which reference TRBV7-2 and TRBJ1-5 provide the parts outside the CDR3, is GAGVSQSPSNKVTEKGKDVELRCDPISGHTALYWYRQSLGQGLEFLIYFQGNSAPDKSGLPSDRFSAERTGGSVSTLTIQRTQQEDSAVYLCASSPNTVQPQHFGDGTRLSIL.

V usage is TRBV10-3 and J usage is TRBJ1-2; D might be TRBD1 (5 bases). The CDR3 is made up of 14 amino acids. Germline loops: CDR1 ENHRY, CDR2 SYGVKD. V gave up 6 bases and J gave up 3 bases, with 14 bases separating them. CDR3 sequence: CAIREGWGHYGYTF. Written as DNA, the CDR3 is TGTGCCATCAGGGAGGGGTGGGGCCACTATGGCTACACCTTC.

V gene TRBV14 combines with J gene TRBJ2-1, with TRBD1 as a possible D gene (6 bases). CDR3 length: 15 amino acids. V lost 1 base and J 8 bases, leaving 15 bases between the germline ends. CDR1 and CDR2 from the germline V gene are SGHDN and FVKESK. The DNA for the CDR3 is TGTGCCAGCAGCCAAGTGGGGGCCCACCGAGATGAGCAGTTCTTC. Translated: CASSQVGAHRDEQFF.

This clone was seen just once. The rearrangement joins TRBV27 to TRBJ2-7, with a weak D call TRBD1 (5 bases). The CDR3 covers 15 residues. The V end lost 6 bases, the J end lost 6 bases, and 21 bases lay between the germline ends. Germline CDR1 MNHEY, CDR2 SMNVEV (reference sequence). CDR3 region: CASSSRQGSPGEQYV. Written as DNA, the CDR3 is TGTGCCAGCAGCTCTAGGCAGGGTAGTCCGGGCGAGCAGTACGTC.